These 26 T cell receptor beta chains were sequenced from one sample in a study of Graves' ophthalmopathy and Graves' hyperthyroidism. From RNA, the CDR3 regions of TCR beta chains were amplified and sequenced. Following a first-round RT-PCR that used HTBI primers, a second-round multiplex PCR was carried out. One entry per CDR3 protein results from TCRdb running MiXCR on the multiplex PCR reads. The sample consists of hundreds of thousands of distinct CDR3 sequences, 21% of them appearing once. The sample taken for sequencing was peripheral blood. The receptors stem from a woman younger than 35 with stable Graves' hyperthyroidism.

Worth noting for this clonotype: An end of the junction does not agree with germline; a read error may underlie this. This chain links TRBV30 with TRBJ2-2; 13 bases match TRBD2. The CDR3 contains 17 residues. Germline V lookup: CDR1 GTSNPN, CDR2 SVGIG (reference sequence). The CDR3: CAWSQTGTSGNTGELSF. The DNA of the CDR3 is TGTGCCTGGAGTCAAACCGGGACTAGCGGGAACACCGGGGAGCTGTCTTTT.

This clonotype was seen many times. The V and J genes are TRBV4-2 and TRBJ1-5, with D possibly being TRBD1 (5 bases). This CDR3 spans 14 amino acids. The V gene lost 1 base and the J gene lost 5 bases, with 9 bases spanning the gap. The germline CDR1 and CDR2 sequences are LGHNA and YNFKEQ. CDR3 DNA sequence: TGTGCCAGCAGCCAAGCGGAACAGGATCAGCCCCAGCATTTT. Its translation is CASSQAEQDQPQHF.

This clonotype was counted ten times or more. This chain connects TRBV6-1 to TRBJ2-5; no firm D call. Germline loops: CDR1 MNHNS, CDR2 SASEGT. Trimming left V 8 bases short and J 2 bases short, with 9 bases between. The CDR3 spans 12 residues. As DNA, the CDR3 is TGTGCCAGCCAGACCCAACAAGAGACCCAGTACTTC. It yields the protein CASQTQQETQYF.

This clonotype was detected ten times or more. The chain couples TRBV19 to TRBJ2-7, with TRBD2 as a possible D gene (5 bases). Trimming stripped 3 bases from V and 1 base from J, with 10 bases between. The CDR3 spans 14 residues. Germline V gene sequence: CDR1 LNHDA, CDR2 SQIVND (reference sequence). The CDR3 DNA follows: TGTGCCAGTAGTATTGGAGGTACGTCCTACGAGCAGTACTTC. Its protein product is CASSIGGTSYEQYF.

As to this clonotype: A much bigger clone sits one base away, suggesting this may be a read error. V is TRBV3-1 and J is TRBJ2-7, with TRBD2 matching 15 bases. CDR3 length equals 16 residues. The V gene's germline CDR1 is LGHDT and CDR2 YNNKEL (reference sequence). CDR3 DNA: TGTGCCAGCAGCAAAGGACTAGCGGGAGGGTTGTACGAGCTGTACTTC. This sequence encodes CASSKGLAGGLYELYF.

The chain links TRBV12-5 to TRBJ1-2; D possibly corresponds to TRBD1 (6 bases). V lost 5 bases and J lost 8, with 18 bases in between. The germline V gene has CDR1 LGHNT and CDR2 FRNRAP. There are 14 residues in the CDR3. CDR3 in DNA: TGTGCTAGTGGTCGTGCCAGGGGTTTTTTGGGCTACACCTTC. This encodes CASGRARGFLGYTF.

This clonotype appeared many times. The CDR3 loop reads CSASKKWGETQYF. CDR3 DNA sequence: TGCAGTGCTAGCAAAAAATGGGGGGAGACCCAGTACTTC. The chain is built from TRBV20-1 and TRBJ2-5; D is tentatively TRBD1 or TRBD2 (5 bases each). V was trimmed by 3 bases and J by 5 bases, leaving 13 bases between them. Per germline, CDR1 DFQATT and CDR2 SNEGSKA (reference sequence). This CDR3 contains 13 residues.

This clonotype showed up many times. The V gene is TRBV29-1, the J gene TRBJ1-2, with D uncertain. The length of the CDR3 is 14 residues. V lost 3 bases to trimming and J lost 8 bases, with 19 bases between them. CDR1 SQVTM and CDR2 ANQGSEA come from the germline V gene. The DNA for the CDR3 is TGCAGCGTTGAGGAGGATGAGGGCGTGGAGGGCTACACCTTC. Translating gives CSVEEDEGVEGYTF.

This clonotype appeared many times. The CDR3 protein is CASSPNSNQPQHF. The CDR3 coding sequence is TGTGCCAGCAGCCCGAATAGCAATCAGCCCCAGCATTTT. The chain recombines TRBV6-2 or TRBV6-3 with TRBJ1-5; D remains unclear. Germline V CDR1 and CDR2: MNHEY, SVGEGT. The CDR3 spans 13 residues. Between the trimmed V and J ends, which lost 6 bases and 0 bases, there was a span of 6 bases.

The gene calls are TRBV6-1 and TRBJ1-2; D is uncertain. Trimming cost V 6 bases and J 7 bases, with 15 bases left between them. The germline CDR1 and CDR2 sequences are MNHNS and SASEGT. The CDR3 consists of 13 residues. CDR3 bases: TGTGCCAGCAGCGGTCGGGTGGTAGGTGGCTACACCTTC. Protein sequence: CASSGRVVGGYTF.

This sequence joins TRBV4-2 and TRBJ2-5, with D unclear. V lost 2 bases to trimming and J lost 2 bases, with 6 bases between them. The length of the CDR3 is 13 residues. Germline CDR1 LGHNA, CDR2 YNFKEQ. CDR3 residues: CASSQTTQETQYF. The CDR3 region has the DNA TGTGCCAGCAGCCAAACTACTCAAGAGACCCAGTACTTC.

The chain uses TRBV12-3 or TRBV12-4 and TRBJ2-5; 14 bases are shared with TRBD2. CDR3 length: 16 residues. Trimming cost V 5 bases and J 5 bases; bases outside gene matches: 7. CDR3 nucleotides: TGTGCCAGCAGTCGGCGGGGGACTAGCGGGAGTGAGACCCAGTACTTC. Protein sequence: CASSRRGTSGSETQYF.

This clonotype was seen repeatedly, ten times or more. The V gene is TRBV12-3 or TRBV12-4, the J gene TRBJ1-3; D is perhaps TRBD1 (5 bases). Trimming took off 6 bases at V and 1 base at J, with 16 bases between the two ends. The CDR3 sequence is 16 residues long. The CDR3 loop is CASSWGRRDSGNTIYF. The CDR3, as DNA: TGTGCCAGCAGCTGGGGACGGAGAGATTCTGGAAACACCATATATTTT.

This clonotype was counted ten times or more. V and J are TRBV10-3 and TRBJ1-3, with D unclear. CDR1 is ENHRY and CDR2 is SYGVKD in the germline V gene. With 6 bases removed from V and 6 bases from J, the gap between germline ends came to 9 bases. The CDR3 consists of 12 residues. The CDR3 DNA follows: TGTGCCATCAGCCGGGAAGAAAACACCATATATTTT. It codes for CAISREENTIYF.

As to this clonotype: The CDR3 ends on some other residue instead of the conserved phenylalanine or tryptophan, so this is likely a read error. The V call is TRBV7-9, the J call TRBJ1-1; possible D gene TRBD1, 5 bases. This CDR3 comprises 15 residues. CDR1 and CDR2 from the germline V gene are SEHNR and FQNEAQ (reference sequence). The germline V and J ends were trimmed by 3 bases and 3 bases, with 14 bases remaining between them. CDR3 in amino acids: CASSLHGAEYTEAFY. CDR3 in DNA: TGTGCCAGCAGCTTGCACGGGGCTGAGTACACTGAAGCTTTCTAT.

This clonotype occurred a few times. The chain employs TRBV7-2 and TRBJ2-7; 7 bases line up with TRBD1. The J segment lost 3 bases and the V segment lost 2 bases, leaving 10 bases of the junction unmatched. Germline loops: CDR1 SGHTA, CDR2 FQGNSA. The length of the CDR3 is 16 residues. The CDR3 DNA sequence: TGTGCCAGCAGCTTAATAACAGGGGATATGGTCTACGAGCAGTACTTC. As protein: CASSLITGDMVYEQYF.

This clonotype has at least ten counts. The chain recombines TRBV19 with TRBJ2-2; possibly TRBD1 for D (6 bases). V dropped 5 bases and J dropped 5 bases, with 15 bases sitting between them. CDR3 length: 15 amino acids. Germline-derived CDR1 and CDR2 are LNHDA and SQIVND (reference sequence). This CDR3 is CASSSPQRGTGELFF. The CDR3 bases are TGTGCCAGTAGTTCCCCCCAAAGGGGGACCGGGGAGCTGTTTTTT.

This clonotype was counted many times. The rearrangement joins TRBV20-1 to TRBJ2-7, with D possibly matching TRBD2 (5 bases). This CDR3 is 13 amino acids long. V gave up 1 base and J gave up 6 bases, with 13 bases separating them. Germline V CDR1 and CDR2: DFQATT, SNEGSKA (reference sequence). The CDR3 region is CSARGAGRAEQYF. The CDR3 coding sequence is TGCAGTGCTAGAGGGGCGGGTAGGGCCGAGCAGTACTTC.

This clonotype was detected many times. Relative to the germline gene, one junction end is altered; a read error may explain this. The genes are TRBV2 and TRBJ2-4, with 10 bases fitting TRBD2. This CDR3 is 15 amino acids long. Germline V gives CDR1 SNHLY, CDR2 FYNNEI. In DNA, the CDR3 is TGTGCCAGCAAGAGTCTAGCGGGAGCGTGGGACATTAAGTACTTC. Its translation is CASKSLAGAWDIKYF.

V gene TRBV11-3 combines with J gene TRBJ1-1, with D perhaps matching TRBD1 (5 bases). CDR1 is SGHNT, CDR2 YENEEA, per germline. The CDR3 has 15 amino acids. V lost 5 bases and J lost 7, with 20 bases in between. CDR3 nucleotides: TGTGCCAGCAGCGGGCCGACAGTGAGAATTAATGAAGCTTTCTTT. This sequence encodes CASSGPTVRINEAFF.

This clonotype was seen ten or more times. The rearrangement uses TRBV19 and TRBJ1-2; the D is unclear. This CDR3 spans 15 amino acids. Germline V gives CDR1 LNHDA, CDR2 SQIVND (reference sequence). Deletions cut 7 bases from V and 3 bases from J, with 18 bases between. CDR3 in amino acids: CASTPQAGLDYGYTF. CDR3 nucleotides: TGTGCCAGTACCCCTCAGGCAGGCCTGGACTATGGCTACACCTTC.

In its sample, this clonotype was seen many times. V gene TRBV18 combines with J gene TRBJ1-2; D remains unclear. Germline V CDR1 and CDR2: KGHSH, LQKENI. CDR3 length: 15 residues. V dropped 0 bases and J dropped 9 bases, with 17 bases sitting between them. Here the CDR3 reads CASSPPIGVTVSYTF. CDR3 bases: TGTGCCAGCTCACCACCGATTGGAGTTACAGTAAGCTACACCTTC. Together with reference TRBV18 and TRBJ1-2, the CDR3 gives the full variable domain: NAGVMQNPRHLVRRRGQEARLRCSPMKGHSHVYWYRQLPEEGLKFMVYLQKENIIDESGMPKERFSAEFPKEGPSILRIQQVVRGDSAAYFCASSPPIGVTVSYTFGSGTRLTVV.

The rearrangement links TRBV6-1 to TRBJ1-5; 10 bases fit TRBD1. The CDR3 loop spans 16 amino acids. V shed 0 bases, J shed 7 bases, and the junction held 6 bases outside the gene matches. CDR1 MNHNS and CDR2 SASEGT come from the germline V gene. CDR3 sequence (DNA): TGTGCCAGCAGTGAAGCGGGGACAGGGGTTCGGCAGCCCCAGCATTTT. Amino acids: CASSEAGTGVRQPQHF.

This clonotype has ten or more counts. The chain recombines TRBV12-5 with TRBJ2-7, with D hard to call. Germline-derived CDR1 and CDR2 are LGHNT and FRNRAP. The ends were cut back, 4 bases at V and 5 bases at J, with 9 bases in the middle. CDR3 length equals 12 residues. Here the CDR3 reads CASGSPVNEQYF. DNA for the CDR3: TGTGCTAGTGGTTCCCCCGTTAACGAGCAGTACTTC.

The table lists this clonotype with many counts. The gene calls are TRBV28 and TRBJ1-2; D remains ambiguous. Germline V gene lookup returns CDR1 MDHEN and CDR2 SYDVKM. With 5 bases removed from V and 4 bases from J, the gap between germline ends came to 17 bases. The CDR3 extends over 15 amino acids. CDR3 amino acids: CASSPPGAFGYGYTF. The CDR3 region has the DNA TGTGCCAGCAGTCCGCCGGGAGCGTTCGGCTATGGCTACACCTTC.

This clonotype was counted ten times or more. CDR3 nucleotide sequence: TGTGCCAGCAGTTTTTGGAAACTCAGGGGGCTCGGTCAGCCCCAGCATTTT. It translates to CASSFWKLRGLGQPQHF. The chain recombines TRBV28 with TRBJ1-5, with 8 bases that match TRBD1. V shed 3 bases, J shed 6 bases, and the junction held 13 bases outside the gene matches. CDR1 MDHEN and CDR2 SYDVKM come from the germline V gene. The CDR3 consists of 17 residues.